The 30 T cell receptor beta chains given below trace back to one sample, sequenced in a study of blood T cell repertoires in COVID-19. Assay used: immunoSEQ multiplex PCR; TCRdb lists only in-frame clones, some missing. The data hold around 290,000 clones, with 70% to 90% observed a single time. The sequencing input was PBMCs or T cells enriched from blood (not recorded which). Every receptor here comes from a woman in her sixties in a cohort exposed to, infected with or recovered from COVID-19 (not recorded which).

This chain joins TRBV21-1 and TRBJ2-1; the listed D gene, TRBD1, was not tested against the DNA. TRBV21-1 is listed as a pseudogene. CDR3 size: 16 residues. The CDR3 sequence: CASSKTAGGDHHEQFF. As DNA, the CDR3 is TGTGCCAGCAGCAAAACGGCAGGGGGCGATCATCATGAGCAGTTCTTC.

V gene TRBV27 combines with J gene TRBJ2-7, with TRBD2 matching 12 bases. V gave up 1 base and J gave up 4 bases; unmatched junction bases: 5. The CDR3 contains 16 residues. The germline V gene has CDR1 MNHEY and CDR2 SMNVEV (reference sequence). CDR3 bases: TGTGCCAGCAGTTTATACGGACTAGCGGGGCCTTACGAGCAGTACTTC. Amino acid sequence: CASSLYGLAGPYEQYF.

The CDR3 nucleotides read TGTGCCAGCAGAAGGACAGGGAATGGCTACACCTTC. It yields the protein CASRRTGNGYTF. The rearrangement uses TRBV6-5 and TRBJ1-2, with 8 bases that match TRBD1. V dropped 6 bases and J dropped 6; count of bases not matched to a gene: 3. The CDR3 sequence is 12 residues long. Germline V gives CDR1 MNHEY, CDR2 SVGAGI.

This clone was recorded only once. V usage is TRBV5-1 and J usage is TRBJ1-1; D call uncertain. Germline CDR1 SGHRS, CDR2 YFSETQ. V was shortened by 0 bases and J by 1 base, with 10 bases between the two germline ends. There are 15 residues in the CDR3. Here the CDR3 DNA reads TGCGCCAGCAGCTTGGATACGGCAGGGAACACTGAAGCTTTCTTT. Translated: CASSLDTAGNTEAFF.

The chain has TRBV28 and TRBJ1-5; maybe TRBD1 (6 bases). The V end lost 10 bases, the J end lost 4 bases, and 11 bases lay between the germline ends. Germline CDR1 MDHEN, CDR2 SYDVKM. This CDR3 spans 12 amino acids. CDR3 bases: TGTGCCACCCGGACAGTTAATCAGCCCCAGCATTTT. Amino acids: CATRTVNQPQHF.

This clone is a singleton in its sample. The rearrangement joins TRBV18 to TRBJ1-1; TRBD1 is a possible D gene (5 bases). This CDR3 is built from 13 residues. Trimming took off 8 bases at V and 1 base at J, with 11 bases between the two ends. Germline V gene data show CDR1 as KGHSH and CDR2 as LQKENI. Written as DNA, the CDR3 is TGTGCCAGCGCCCGGGGGGGGAACACTGAAGCTTTCTTT. It translates to CASARGGNTEAFF.

V gene TRBV18 combines with J gene TRBJ1-1; unclear D gene. V was trimmed by 1 base and J by 0 bases, leaving 12 bases between them. The CDR3 covers 16 residues. Germline CDR1 is KGHSH and CDR2 is LQKENI. The CDR3 loop reads CASSPLSGLMNTEAFF. CDR3 nucleotides: TGTGCCAGCTCACCACTGTCGGGTTTAATGAACACTGAAGCTTTCTTT.

The V call is TRBV28, the J call TRBJ1-1; 12 bases line up with TRBD1. After removal of 7 bases from V and 4 bases from J, the junction contained 4 bases not matched to a gene. The CDR3 sequence is 14 residues long. Per germline, CDR1 MDHEN and CDR2 SYDVKM. The CDR3 DNA reads TGTGCCAGCAAAGCGGGACAGGGGGCCACTGAAGCTTTCTTT. This encodes CASKAGQGATEAFF. Full variable domain (outside the CDR3, taken from reference TRBV28 and TRBJ1-1): DVKVTQSSRYLVKRTGEKVFLECVQDMDHENMFWYRQDPGLGLRLIYFSYDVKMKEKGDIPEGYSVSREKKERFSLILESASTNQTSMYLCASKAGQGATEAFFGQGTRLTVV.

V gene TRBV18 combines with J gene TRBJ2-3, with 7 bases lining up with TRBD2. The junction had 2 bases not matched to a gene; V was cut back by 2 bases and J by 0 bases. In germline, CDR1 is KGHSH, CDR2 LQKENI. This CDR3 region has 15 residues. CDR3 coding DNA: TGTGCCAGCTCACCAGTGCGGGGGAGCACAGATACGCAGTATTTT. This codes for CASSPVRGSTDTQYF. The whole variable domain, remainder taken from reference TRBV18 and TRBJ2-3, is NAGVMQNPRHLVRRRGQEARLRCSPMKGHSHVYWYRQLPEEGLKFMVYLQKENIIDESGMPKERFSAEFPKEGPSILRIQQVVRGDSAAYFCASSPVRGSTDTQYFGPGTRLTVL.

The table lists this clone with a few counts. The V gene is TRBV2, the J gene TRBJ1-2; D uncertain. Germline lookup yields CDR1 SNHLY and CDR2 FYNNEI. V lost 1 base and J 7 bases, leaving 13 bases between the germline ends. The CDR3 covers 14 residues. The CDR3 DNA reads as TGTGCCAGCAGTGAAGGGGTACGGGGTGTTGGCTACACCTTC. Amino acids: CASSEGVRGVGYTF.

The V call is TRBV11-2, the J call TRBJ1-1; a weak D match, TRBD1 (5 bases). CDR1 SGHAT and CDR2 FQNNGV come from the germline V gene. Trimming took 6 bases from V and 6 from J, leaving 14 bases between them. The CDR3 contains 13 residues. CDR3 coding DNA: TGTGCCAGCAGGGGGCCTTTTTTTGCTGAAGCTTTCTTT. Protein: CASRGPFFAEAFF.

This clone appeared a few times. The gene calls are TRBV5-1 and TRBJ2-3; D possibly corresponds to TRBD2 (6 bases). Germline V gene lookup returns CDR1 SGHRS and CDR2 YFSETQ. CDR3 length equals 20 residues. The germline V and J ends were trimmed by 2 bases and 2 bases, with 27 bases remaining between them. The CDR3 nucleotides are TGCGCCAGCAGCTTCTGGGCAGCGGGCCAATCAACCCGGGCCACAGATACGCAGTATTTT. Translation: CASSFWAAGQSTRATDTQYF.

The chain couples TRBV6-2 or TRBV6-3 to TRBJ1-5; 7 nucleotides match TRBD1. The CDR3 is 17 residues long. Germline V gives CDR1 MNHEY, CDR2 SVGEGT. V was pared by 5 bases and J by 0 bases, with 10 bases of the junction left unmatched. The CDR3 DNA is TGTGCCAGCAGTCCCGACAGGGCGGGTTATAGCAATCAGCCCCAGCATTTT. Its translation is CASSPDRAGYSNQPQHF.

The gene calls are TRBV21-1 and TRBJ1-1; the D call of TRBD1 is as the table states it, not checked on the DNA. TRBV21-1 is shown as a pseudogene. CDR3 length: 14 residues. The CDR3 DNA is TGTGCCAGCAAAGGGGTAGCTCGGCTAGGTGAAGCTTTCTTT. Residues: CASKGVARLGEAFF.

This clone is a singleton in its sample. This sequence joins TRBV9 and TRBJ2-1, with a tentative D call TRBD1 (5 bases). Trimming stripped 0 bases from V and 3 bases from J, with 7 bases between. The CDR3 runs 14 residues. Germline V gives CDR1 SGDLS, CDR2 YYNGEE. CDR3 coding DNA: TGTGCCAGCAGCGTAGGGGGCGACTACAATGAGCAGTTCTTC. Translation: CASSVGGDYNEQFF. The whole variable domain, filled in from reference TRBV9 and TRBJ2-1, reads DSGVTQTPKHLITATGQRVTLRCSPRSGDLSVYWYQQSLDQGLQFLIQYYNGEERAKGNILERFSAQQFPDLHSELNLSSLELGDSALYFCASSVGGDYNEQFFGPGTRLTVL.

This chain links TRBV11-2 with TRBJ1-5, with a weak D call TRBD1 (6 bases). The CDR3 covers 17 residues. CDR1 is SGHAT, CDR2 FQNNGV, per germline. V lost 5 bases, J lost 0 bases, and 17 bases lay in between. The DNA of the CDR3 is TGTGCCAGCAGCAGCGGGACATCACGCTATAGCAATCAGCCCCAGCATTTT. Protein product: CASSSGTSRYSNQPQHF. Looking up the rest from reference TRBV11-2 and TRBJ1-5 gives the full variable domain: EAGVAQSPRYKIIEKRQSVAFWCNPISGHATLYWYQQILGQGPKLLIQFQNNGVVDDSQLPKDRFSAERLKGVDSTLKIQPAKLEDSAVYLCASSSGTSRYSNQPQHFGDGTRLSIL.

This clone was observed a single time. The J gene is TRBJ2-4, the V gene TRBV28, with TRBD1 matching over 8 bases. In germline, CDR1 is MDHEN, CDR2 SYDVKM. The CDR3 is made up of 17 amino acids. V shed 5 bases, J shed 3 bases, and the junction held 12 bases outside the gene matches. Here the CDR3 reads CASSRGGRGPYKNIQYF. In DNA form, the CDR3 reads TGTGCCAGCAGTAGAGGGGGCAGGGGGCCCTACAAAAACATTCAGTACTTC.

CDR3 amino acids: CASSYSTGGANVLTF. Written as DNA, the CDR3 is TGTGCCAGCAGTTACTCGACAGGTGGGGCCAACGTCCTGACTTTC. The chain employs TRBV6-2 or TRBV6-3 and TRBJ2-6, with a weak D call TRBD1 (6 bases). This CDR3 is built from 15 residues. CDR1 MNHEY and CDR2 SVGEGT come from the germline V gene. With 0 bases removed from V and 3 bases from J, the gap between germline ends came to 6 bases.

This clone came up a few times. The chain has TRBV27 and TRBJ2-7; a possible D gene is TRBD2 (5 bases). V lost 6 bases to trimming and J lost 0 bases, with 18 bases between them. The germline CDR1 and CDR2 sequences are MNHEY and SMNVEV (reference sequence). There are 16 residues in the CDR3. The CDR3, as DNA: TGTGCCAGCAGCGGGGTCTTTGCAACCCGCTCCTACGAGCAGTACTTC. Protein product: CASSGVFATRSYEQYF.

For the CDR3, the DNA is TGTGCCAGCAGCTTATCTGTGACAGGGACCGAGCAGTACTTC. Amino acids: CASSLSVTGTEQYF. This chain joins TRBV7-3 and TRBJ2-7, with 7 bases matching TRBD1. In germline, CDR1 is SGHTA, CDR2 FQGTGA. Trimming removed 2 bases from V and 6 bases from J; junction bases left unmatched: 7. CDR3 size: 14 residues.

This chain uses TRBV18 with TRBJ2-1; 10 bases map to TRBD1. Looked up from germline, CDR1 is KGHSH and CDR2 is LQKENI. V gave up 2 bases and J gave up 7 bases; unmatched junction bases: 5. The CDR3 runs to 15 residues. In nucleotides, the CDR3 is TGTGCCAGCTCACCATGGGACAGGGGAAAAAATGAGCAGTTCTTC. Translating gives CASSPWDRGKNEQFF.

This chain connects TRBV5-1 to TRBJ2-7, with TRBD1 identical over 8 bases. The CDR3 runs to 14 residues. J was trimmed by 5 bases and V by 4 bases; bases with no gene match: 8. Germline CDR1 reads SGHRS; CDR2 reads YFSETQ. DNA for the CDR3: TGCGCCAGCAGCCCTGGGGGCAGGGGGCACGAGCAGTACTTC. Protein: CASSPGGRGHEQYF.

The chain links TRBV9 to TRBJ1-6; 11 positions match TRBD1. The germline gives CDR1 SGDLS, CDR2 YYNGEE. The V gene end was trimmed by 2 bases and the J gene end by 10 bases; junction bases not matched to a gene: 11. The CDR3 runs to 17 residues. CDR3 sequence reads: CASSVGPGQGGWSPLHF. The DNA of the CDR3 is TGTGCCAGCAGCGTCGGACCGGGACAGGGGGGTTGGTCACCCCTCCACTTT.

The chain carries TRBV28 and TRBJ1-2; D is perhaps TRBD1 (6 bases). The CDR3 covers 13 residues. Germline V gene lookup returns CDR1 MDHEN and CDR2 SYDVKM. The V and J ends lost 7 bases and 2 bases respectively, with 11 bases between them. The CDR3 DNA reads TGTGCCAGCACCCACAGGGACAACTATGGCTACACCTTC. Translated: CASTHRDNYGYTF.

This clone was picked up one time. V is TRBV15 and J is TRBJ2-1; D might be TRBD2 (6 bases). The CDR3 is 12 amino acids. CDR1 is LNHNV and CDR2 is YYDKDF in the germline V gene (reference sequence). Trimming removed 5 bases at V and 7 bases at J, with 9 bases between. In DNA, the CDR3 is TGTGCCACCAGCCTGACTAGAAATGAGCAGTTCTTC. Translating gives CATSLTRNEQFF.

The chain has TRBV29-1 and TRBJ2-7; weak D call: TRBD2 (6 bases). The V end lost 8 bases, the J end lost 0 bases, and 14 bases lay between the germline ends. Germline CDR1 reads SQVTM; CDR2 reads ANQGSEA. The CDR3 is 13 residues long. The CDR3 DNA reads as TGCAGCCCCCGGGGGTTTCACTCCTACGAGCAGTACTTC. Its translation: CSPRGFHSYEQYF.

The CDR3 region is CAWSVGTGETEQYF. The CDR3 DNA reads TGTGCCTGGAGTGTTGGGACAGGGGAAACCGAGCAGTACTTC. This sequence joins TRBV30 and TRBJ2-7; 10 bases are shared with TRBD1. The CDR3 is made up of 14 amino acids. The J segment lost 6 bases and the V segment lost 0 bases, leaving 5 bases of the junction unmatched. Per germline, CDR1 GTSNPN and CDR2 SVGIG (reference sequence).

The chain couples TRBV30 to TRBJ2-2; D is possibly TRBD2 (5 bases). This CDR3 has 14 amino acids. CDR1 and CDR2 from the germline V gene are GTSNPN and SVGIG (reference sequence). V gave up 5 bases and J gave up 4 bases, with 14 bases separating them. CDR3 loop: CAWAPRGPTGELFF. Written as DNA, the CDR3 is TGTGCCTGGGCCCCCCGCGGGCCCACCGGGGAGCTGTTTTTT.

The chain has TRBV24-1 and TRBJ1-5, with D possibly TRBD1 on 5 matching bases. This CDR3 contains 16 residues. The ends were cut back, 4 bases at V and 3 bases at J, with 15 bases in the middle. CDR1 KGHDR and CDR2 SFDVKD come from the germline V gene. Here the CDR3 DNA reads TGTGCCACCAGTGAATCGGGACTCTCCGACAATCAGCCCCAGCATTTT. Its protein product is CATSESGLSDNQPQHF.

The chain joins TRBV2 to TRBJ2-5, with 10 bases identical to TRBD1. The CDR3 is 16 amino acids. The V gene end was trimmed by 5 bases and the J gene end by 4 bases; junction bases not matched to a gene: 10. The germline CDR1 and CDR2 sequences are SNHLY and FYNNEI. For the CDR3, the DNA is TGTGCCAGCAGTACCCTGGGACAGGGGAGAGGAGAGACCCAGTACTTC. Protein product: CASSTLGQGRGETQYF.